This T cell receptor beta chain appears in the sequencing data of a study of blood T cell repertoires in COVID-19 (dated by TCRdb to about 2020). About the study as a whole: For ImmuneRACE Cohort 3, a participant was defined as recovered based on two consecutive negative NP/OP PCR tests, clearance by a healthcare professional, or resolution of symptoms. Where HLA class I and class II types were available, the types were taken from metadata supplied by the sample provider, not from assay-based typing. Collaborator samples came from the United States, Italy and Spain and covered acute and convalescent phases of COVID-19. The repertoires were released in a freely available public database intended as a resource for research on the immune response to SARS-CoV-2. Subjects who had been exposed to COVID-19, were actively infected with it, or had recovered from it provided the deeply sampled blood TCRbeta repertoires that made up the dataset. Samples came from the ongoing ImmuneRACE study (first 160 participants) plus 1,254 subjects from 6 global collaborators. The prospective study material was composed of cDNA or gDNA derived from T cells, B-cell-depleted T cells, or PBMCs. The sample metadata nearly always contained a de-identified subject ID, COVID-19 status, age in years and sex.

General findings and caveats noted by the study authors: Clinical and demographic metadata were provided uncurated, with the amount varying by source and participant.

In the prospective study, participants were 18 to 89 years old, resided in fewer than 25 geographic areas of the United States, and were enrolled through a virtual design. In the prospective study, cohorts were assigned on the basis of participant-reported clinical history obtained from a screening survey and a study questionnaire. In the prospective study, mobile phlebotomists collected whole blood, serum and a nasopharyngeal or oropharyngeal swab from each participant. Additional blood draws and questionnaires over an approximately two-month period could optionally be provided by prospective study participants. Before DNA extraction, blood samples from the prospective study were shipped at room temperature or frozen. On this clone itself: Its specific antigen is unknown. One base away there is no much larger clone; base qualities are not given.

The germline V gene sets CDR1 to MNHEY and CDR2 to SVGAGI. Deletion took 0 bases off V and 5 bases off J, with a span of 8 bases between the germline ends. The CDR3 sequence holds 14 residues, the cysteine and phenylalanine included. This entry keeps only the CDR3 DNA: 42 bases, framed from base 1. The immunoSEQ Assay, a bias-controlled multiplex PCR, was used to amplify TCRbeta CDR3 regions from genomic DNA. Concerning the study's data processing: The number of nucleated cells in each sample was estimated from the amplification of reference gene primers within the assay. Sequence reads were collapsed and filtered to measure the absolute abundance of every unique TCRbeta CDR3 rearrangement. For each sample, productive Simpson clonality was calculated as the square root of Simpson's diversity index across productive rearrangements. Drawn from immuneACCESS, this table holds only the in-frame rearrangements with V and J called that TCRdb kept. Clones are partly lost; checked studies trace under half to an unresolved V gene and leave the rest unexplained. Clone size and V and J calls were adopted from that table, with D and trimming inferred from the DNA. The sample table shows approximately 250,000 clones, and more than 75% are seen once. The ten largest clonotypes hold around 2% of the sample.

This clonotype was sampled from a woman aged 60-75 years in a cohort exposed to, infected with or recovered from COVID-19 (not recorded which). The sequence is built from TRBV6-5 and TRBJ2-1; the D segment could be TRBD1, given 6 matching bases. Sequences were obtained from PBMCs or T cells enriched from blood (not recorded which). The CDR3 protein: CASSYSDSDNEQFF. The DNA sequence is TGTGCCAGCAGTTACTCGGACAGTGACAATGAGCAGTTCTTC.